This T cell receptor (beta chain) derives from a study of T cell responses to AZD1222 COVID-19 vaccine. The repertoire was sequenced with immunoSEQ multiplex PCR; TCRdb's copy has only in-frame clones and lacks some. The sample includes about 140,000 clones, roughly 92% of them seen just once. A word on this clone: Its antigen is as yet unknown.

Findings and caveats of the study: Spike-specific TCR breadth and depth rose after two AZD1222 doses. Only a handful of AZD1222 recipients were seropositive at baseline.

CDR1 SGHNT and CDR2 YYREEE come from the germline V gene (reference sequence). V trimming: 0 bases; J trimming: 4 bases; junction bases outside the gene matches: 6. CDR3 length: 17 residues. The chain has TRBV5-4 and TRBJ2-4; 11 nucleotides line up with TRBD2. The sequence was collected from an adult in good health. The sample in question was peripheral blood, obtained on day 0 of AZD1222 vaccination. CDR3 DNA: TGTGCCAGCAGCTTGGGTCTAGCGGGAGGCCGTAAAAACATTCAGTACTTC. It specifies CASSLGLAGGRKNIQYF.